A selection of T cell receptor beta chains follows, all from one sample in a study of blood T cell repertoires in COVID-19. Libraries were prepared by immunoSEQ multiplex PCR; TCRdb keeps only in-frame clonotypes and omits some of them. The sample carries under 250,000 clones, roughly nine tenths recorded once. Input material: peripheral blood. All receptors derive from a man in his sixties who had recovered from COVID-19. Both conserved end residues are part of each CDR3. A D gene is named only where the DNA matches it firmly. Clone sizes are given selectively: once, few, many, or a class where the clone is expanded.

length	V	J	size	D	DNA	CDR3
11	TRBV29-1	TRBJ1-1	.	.	TGCAGCGTTGTATGGAACACTGAAGCTTTCTTT	CSVVWNTEAFF
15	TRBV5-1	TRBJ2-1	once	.	TGCGCCAGCAGCCCCGGGTCCTTAGTTATCAATGAGCAGTTCTTC	CASSPGSLVINEQFF
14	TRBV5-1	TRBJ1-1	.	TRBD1	TGCGCCAGCAACATACAGGGGGCGGAAACTGAAGCTTTCTTT	CASNIQGAETEAFF
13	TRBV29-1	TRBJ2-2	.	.	TGCAGCGTTAGGACAGCGAACACCGGGGAGCTGTTTTTT	CSVRTANTGELFF
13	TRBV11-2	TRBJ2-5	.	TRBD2	TGTGCCAGCAGCCCGGGACTAGAAGAGACCCAGTACTTC	CASSPGLEETQYF
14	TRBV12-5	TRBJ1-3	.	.	TGTGCTAGTGGTTTGGAAGCCTCGGGAAACACCATATATTTT	CASGLEASGNTIYF
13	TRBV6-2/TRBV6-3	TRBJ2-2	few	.	TGTGCCAGCAGTTACCCTACCACCGGGGAGCTGTTTTTT	CASSYPTTGELFF
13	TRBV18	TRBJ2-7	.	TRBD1	TGTGCCAGCTCATCATCGGACAGGCGGGAGCAGTACTTC	CASSSSDRREQYF
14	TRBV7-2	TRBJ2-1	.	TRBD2	TGTGCCAGCAGCTTCTGGGGGGGGGACAATGAGCAGTTCTTC	CASSFWGGDNEQFF
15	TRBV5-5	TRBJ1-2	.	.	TGTGCCAGCAGCTTGGGTTCTGTCAGGGCTAGGGGCTACACCTTC	CASSLGSVRARGYTF
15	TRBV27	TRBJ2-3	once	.	TGTGCCAGCAGGTCTCGTAGAGCGGTCACAGATACGCAGTATTTT	CASRSRRAVTDTQYF
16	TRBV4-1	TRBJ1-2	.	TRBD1	TGCGCCAGCAGCCAAGACGGACAGGGCAGAGGCTATGGCTACACCTTC	CASSQDGQGRGYGYTF
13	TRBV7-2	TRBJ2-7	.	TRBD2	TGTGCCAGCAGCTCAGCGGGAGGGTACGAGCAGTACTTC	CASSSAGGYEQYF
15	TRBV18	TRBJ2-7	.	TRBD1	TGTGCCAGCTCACGGAACCCGGGACAGGGAAACGAGCAGTACTTC	CASSRNPGQGNEQYF
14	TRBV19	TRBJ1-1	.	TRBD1	TGTGCCAGTAGTCCGACAGGGGGGGGAACTGAAGCTTTCTTT	CASSPTGGGTEAFF
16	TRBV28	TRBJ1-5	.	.	TGTGCCAGCAGTTTCACCTCAGGGGCCGGCAATCAGCCCCAGCATTTT	CASSFTSGAGNQPQHF
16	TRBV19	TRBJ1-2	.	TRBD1	TGTGCCAGTAGTGGGGACAGGACCCTCTCCCTCTATGGCTACACCTTC	CASSGDRTLSLYGYTF
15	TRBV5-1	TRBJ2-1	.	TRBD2	TGCGCCAGCAGCGGGAGCGGGAGCTCCTACAATGAGCAGTTCTTC	CASSGSGSSYNEQFF
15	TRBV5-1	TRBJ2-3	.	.	TGCGCCAGCAGCCCCTCCCGCGGGGAGGCAGATACGCAGTATTTT	CASSPSRGEADTQYF
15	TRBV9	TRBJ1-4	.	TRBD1	TGTGCCAGCAGCGCGGGGGGACAGGGGTATGAAAAACTGTTTTTT	CASSAGGQGYEKLFF
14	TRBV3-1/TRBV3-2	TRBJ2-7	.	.	TGTGCCAGCAGCCAAGCCCAGGGGATCCACGAGCAGTACTTC	CASSQAQGIHEQYF
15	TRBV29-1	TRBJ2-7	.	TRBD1	TGCAGCGTGGCGGGACAGGGGACCAGCGGGGACGAGCAGTACTTC	CSVAGQGTSGDEQYF
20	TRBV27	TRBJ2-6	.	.	TGTGCCAGCAGCCGACGCAATACCGGGACATTTAGCTCTGGGGCCAACGTCCTGACTTTC	CASSRRNTGTFSSGANVLTF